Listed below are T cell receptor beta chains from one sample, sequenced in a study of blood T cells in healthy people across ages. One entry per CDR3 protein results from TCRdb running MiXCR on the 5' RACE reads. The data contain about 1,500,000 distinct CDR3 sequences, 35% to 45% of them seen just once; the ten biggest clones take up 7.9%. Sequencing used blood. These receptor sequences come from a woman aged 18-29 years in good health. CDR3s include the opening cysteine and the closing phenylalanine or tryptophan. The order of the fields is D gene, J gene, V gene, clone size, CDR3 DNA, CDR3 protein. A D gene is named only where the DNA matches it firmly. Not every row has a clone size; where given, it reads once, few, many or a size class.

NA | TRBJ2-7 | TRBV10-3 | few | TGTGCCATCAGTGAGTCGGGCAGCCCCTACGAGCAGTACTTC | CAISESGSPYEQYF
NA | TRBJ2-4 | TRBV27 | NA | TGTGCCAGCAGTTCATGGGGAGCCAAAAGCATTCAGTACTTC | CASSSWGAKSIQYF
NA | TRBJ2-1 | TRBV9 | NA | TGTGCCAGCAGTAGGGGGGTAGCGGCCTCCTACAATGAGCAGTTCTTC | CASSRGVAASYNEQFF
TRBD2 | TRBJ2-7 | TRBV10-3 | few | TGTGCCATCAGTGCGACTAGCGGGAGCCGAGTGGAGCAGTACTTC | CAISATSGSRVEQYF
NA | TRBJ2-1 | TRBV3-1 | NA | TGTGCCAGACGGATTGGCGAGCAGTTCTTC | CARRIGEQFF
TRBD1 | TRBJ1-2 | TRBV29-1 | few | TGCAGCGCCGGAGGGTTCGGGACAGATATTTTTAACTATGGCTACACCTTC | CSAGGFGTDIFNYGYTF
NA | TRBJ2-4 | TRBV27 | NA | TGTGCCAGCAGTTTACTGGACGGACCAGCCAAAAACATTCAGTACTTC | CASSLLDGPAKNIQYF
TRBD1 | TRBJ2-4 | TRBV9 | few | TGTGCCAGCAGCGATAGAGGGGACAGGGGGAACGAAAACATTCAGTACTTC | CASSDRGDRGNENIQYF
TRBD1 | TRBJ2-5 | TRBV20-1 | few | TGCAGTGCTAGACCATCGACAGGGATCCAAGAGACCCAGTACTTC | CSARPSTGIQETQYF
TRBD1 | TRBJ1-5 | TRBV3-1 | few | TGTGCCAGCAGCCAAGATACCCCACGGGACAGATGGTCCCCAGATAGACCTCAGCCCCAGCATTTT | CASSQDTPRDRWSPDRPQPQHF
NA | TRBJ2-7 | TRBV10-2 | NA | TGCGCCAGCAGTGTGAACAGGGTCTACGAGCAGTACTTC | CASSVNRVYEQYF
NA | TRBJ2-4 | TRBV2 | few | TGTGCCAGCCGACTGCGAATAGCCAAAAACATTCAGTACTTC | CASRLRIAKNIQYF
TRBD2 | TRBJ2-3 | TRBV7-9 | few | TGTGCCAGCAGCCAACTAGCGGATAGCACAGATACGCAGTATTTT | CASSQLADSTDTQYF
NA | TRBJ2-5 | TRBV29-1 | NA | TGCAGCGTTTCCCCAATCGGGGGACACCTCCTCCAAGAGACCCAGTACTTC | CSVSPIGGHLLQETQYF
NA | TRBJ2-7 | TRBV10-3 | NA | TGTGCCATAGCGACTGGGGGGACCAATGAGCAGTACTTC | CAIATGGTNEQYF
TRBD1 | TRBJ1-2 | TRBV6-5 | NA | TGTGCCAGCAGTTACGCAGGGCAGGGGGCTTATGGCTACACCTTC | CASSYAGQGAYGYTF
NA | TRBJ1-5 | TRBV20-1 | NA | TGCAGTGCCATGAAATCGAATCAGCCCCAGCATTTT | CSAMKSNQPQHF
TRBD2 | TRBJ2-1 | TRBV5-6 | NA | TGTGCCAGCAGCCCCCCGGGACTAGTTTTTCGTTACAATGAGCAGTTCTTC | CASSPPGLVFRYNEQFF
NA | TRBJ2-3 | TRBV6-2/TRBV6-3 | NA | TGTGCCAGCACCCAACGCACAGATACGCAGTATTTT | CASTQRTDTQYF
NA | TRBJ2-1 | TRBV7-9 | NA | TGTGCCAGCAGCCCACGGACAGCCCTCTCCTACAATGAGCAGTTCTTC | CASSPRTALSYNEQFF
NA | TRBJ2-5 | TRBV3-1 | NA | TGTGCCAGCAGCCTTCCCGGGACTTTCGGAGAGACCCAGTACTTC | CASSLPGTFGETQYF
NA | TRBJ1-5 | TRBV6-1 | NA | TGTGCCAGCGGCCTTTCCTTCGCGGGTGGTCAGCCCCAGCATTTT | CASGLSFAGGQPQHF
NA | TRBJ2-7 | TRBV12-3/TRBV12-4 | few | TGTGCCAGCAGTCCCGGCGGTCCCTCCTACAATGAGCAGTACTTC | CASSPGGPSYNEQYF
NA | TRBJ2-6 | TRBV7-2 | few | TGTGCCAGCATCCAAAGACAGTCCCAGAGCTCTGGGGCCAACGTCCTGACTTTC | CASIQRQSQSSGANVLTF
NA | TRBJ2-5 | TRBV29-1 | few | TGCAGCGCCAAACAGCAAGAGACCCAGTACTTC | CSAKQQETQYF
TRBD2 | TRBJ2-5 | TRBV12-3/TRBV12-4 | NA | TGTGCCAGCAGTTGCCCTAGCGGGATAAAAGAGACCCAGTACTTC | CASSCPSGIKETQYF
NA | TRBJ1-1 | TRBV9 | once | TGTGCCAGCAGTGAACGAGGGGGGGCCCCCCCGAGCACTGAAGCTTTCTTT | CASSERGGAPPSTEAFF